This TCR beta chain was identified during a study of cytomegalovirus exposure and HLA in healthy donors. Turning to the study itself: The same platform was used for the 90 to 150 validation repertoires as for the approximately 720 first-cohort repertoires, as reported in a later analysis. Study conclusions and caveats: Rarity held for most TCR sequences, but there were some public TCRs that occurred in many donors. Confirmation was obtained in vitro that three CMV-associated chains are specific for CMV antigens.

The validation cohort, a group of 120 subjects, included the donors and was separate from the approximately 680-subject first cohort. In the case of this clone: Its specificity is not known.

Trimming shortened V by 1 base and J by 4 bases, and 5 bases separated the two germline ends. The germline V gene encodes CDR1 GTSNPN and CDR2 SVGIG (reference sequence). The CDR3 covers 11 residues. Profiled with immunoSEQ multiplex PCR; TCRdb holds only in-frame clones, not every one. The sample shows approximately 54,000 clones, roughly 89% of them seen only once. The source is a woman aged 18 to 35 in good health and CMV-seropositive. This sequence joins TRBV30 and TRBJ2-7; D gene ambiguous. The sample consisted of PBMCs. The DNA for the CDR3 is TGTGCCTGGAGTGATCAGTACGAGCAGTACTTC. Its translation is CAWSDQYEQYF.